This T cell receptor beta chain was recorded in a study of T cell responses to AZD1222 COVID-19 vaccine. General study points: Donors were largely white British and mainly female; clonal diversity was possibly underestimated.

Sequencing was performed with immunoSEQ multiplex PCR; in TCRdb, only in-frame clones are kept and a portion is missing. This table holds roughly 120,000 clones, around 91% found once. Pooled together were second doses at about 4 or about 12 weeks. Points on this clone: The antigen remains undetermined.

V gave up 4 bases and J gave up 3 bases; unmatched junction bases: 5. Germline lookup yields CDR1 DFQATT and CDR2 SNEGSKA (reference sequence). This CDR3 spans 13 amino acids. Source: peripheral blood, taken 28 days after the second AZD1222 dose. V usage is TRBV20-1 and J usage is TRBJ1-1; TRBD1 matches 7 bases. The TCR originated in an adult who received the AZD1222 COVID-19 vaccine. This CDR3 is CSATDRADTEAFF. The DNA of the CDR3 is TGCAGTGCTACTGACAGGGCGGACACTGAAGCTTTCTTT.